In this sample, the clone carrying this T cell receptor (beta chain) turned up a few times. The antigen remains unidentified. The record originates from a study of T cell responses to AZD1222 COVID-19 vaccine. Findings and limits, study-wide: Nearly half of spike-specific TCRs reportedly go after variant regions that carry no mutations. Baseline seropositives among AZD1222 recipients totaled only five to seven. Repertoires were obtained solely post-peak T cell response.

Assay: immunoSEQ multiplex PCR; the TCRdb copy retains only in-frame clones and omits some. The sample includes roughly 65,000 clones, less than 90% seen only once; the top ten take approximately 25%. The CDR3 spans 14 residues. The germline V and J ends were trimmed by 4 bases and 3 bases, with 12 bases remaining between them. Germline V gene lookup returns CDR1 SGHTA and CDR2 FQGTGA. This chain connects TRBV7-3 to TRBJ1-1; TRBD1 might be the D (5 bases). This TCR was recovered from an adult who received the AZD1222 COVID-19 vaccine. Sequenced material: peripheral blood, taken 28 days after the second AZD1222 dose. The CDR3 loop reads CASSSQGGDTEAFF. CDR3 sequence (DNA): TGTGCCAGCAGCTCTCAGGGAGGAGACACTGAAGCTTTCTTT.